The source of this TCR beta chain is a study of blood T cells in healthy people across ages. With a J-beta primer mix and a sample-barcoded 5' primer, a second PCR ran roughly 6 to 11 cycles. Every cDNA molecule bore a tag from a template-switch adaptor containing 12 random nucleotides. One entry per CDR3 protein results from TCRdb running MiXCR on the 5' RACE reads. The sample carries more than 1,000,000 distinct CDR3 sequences, about 23% recorded once. The J segment lost 2 bases and the V segment lost 4 bases, leaving 8 bases of the junction unmatched. Per the germline V gene, CDR1 is SGHRS and CDR2 is YFSETQ. The CDR3 covers 16 residues. These data were also reused for a study on T cells of mothers and their children.

The sequencing sample was made of blood. V gene TRBV5-1 combines with J gene TRBJ2-3; TRBD2 agrees at 9 bases. The clonotype comes from a girl aged 2-10 years in good health. CDR3 protein: CASSRRLAEATDTQYF. The CDR3 DNA reads TGCGCCAGCAGCCGCAGACTAGCGGAGGCCACAGATACGCAGTATTTT.